This T cell receptor beta chain originates from a study of control samples from healthy donors and cancer patients (dated by TCRdb to 2020 to 2021). Library preparation was by the immunoSEQ multiplex PCR assay. TCRdb obtained this table from immuneACCESS and retained in-frame rearrangements with V and J assigned. These tables miss some clones; where compared with another copy, unresolved V genes account for less than half of the shortfall, and the remainder is unexplained. The sample includes some 130,000 clones, with about 87% observed a single time. 3.4% of the sample is held by the ten biggest clonotypes. Deletion took 7 bases off V and 1 base off J, with a span of 16 bases between the germline ends. The germline V gene encodes CDR1 SGHTA and CDR2 FQGNSA. The CDR3 numbers 15 residues from cysteine through phenylalanine. Only the CDR3 DNA is retained, 45 bases long and in frame from the first base.

Points on this clone: The antigen it recognizes is unknown. Per-base quality was not reported, and no clone a single base away is much larger than it.

Recombination connected TRBV7-2 to TRBJ1-1; no confident D gene assignment can be made. What was sequenced was blood. The source of this sequence is a middle-aged man in good health. The bases are TGTGCCAGCACCCGTTCTTTAGGCAAGAACACTGAAGCTTTCTTT. This sequence encodes CASTRSLGKNTEAFF.